The rows below give T cell receptor beta chains drawn from one sample of a study of T cell responses to AZD1222 COVID-19 vaccine. TCRdb keeps only in-frame clones here, not all; method: immunoSEQ multiplex PCR. The table includes 68,000 or so clones, around four fifths detected once. This material consisted of peripheral blood, taken on day 0 of AZD1222 vaccination. The origin of the receptors is an adult in good health. Each CDR3 is given with its conserved first and last residue.

TRBV2,TRBJ1-2,CATQAGTGFGYTF
TRBV5-1,TRBJ1-2,CASSQGRGGDGYTF
TRBV11-3,TRBJ2-1,CASSSRGSNNEQFF
TRBV5-5,TRBJ2-1,CASTRTSGNEQFF
TRBV28,TRBJ2-2,CASRRGGQSGELFF
TRBV5-1,TRBJ1-4,CASSRGTDPATNEKLFF
TRBV30,TRBJ1-2,CAWSAVVGGHRGPYGYTF
TRBV29-1,TRBJ2-6,CSVRGSGANVLTF
TRBV6-1,TRBJ1-2,CASSESGRDGYTF
TRBV10-2,TRBJ2-7,CASFSGGAYEQYF
TRBV29-1,TRBJ2-7,CSVVDWDLHEQYF
TRBV12-3/TRBV12-4,TRBJ1-2,CASSLAVYGYTF
TRBV19,TRBJ1-2,CASSMRGRAEGYTF
TRBV7-2,TRBJ2-5,CASSPGLLAQYF
TRBV7-7,TRBJ2-7,CASSSGQGRNYEQYF
TRBV30,TRBJ2-1,CAWSSGGPYYNEQFF
TRBV3-1/TRBV3-2,TRBJ2-7,CASSQDRGHRNEQYF
TRBV27,TRBJ1-3,CASSYSRVGSGNTIYF
TRBV4-3,TRBJ1-2,CASSQGIDPPYGYTF
TRBV7-2,TRBJ2-5,CASSLGLQGETQYF
TRBV27,TRBJ2-7,CASSLSLAGSDEQYF
TRBV27,TRBJ1-6,CASSREIRSYNSPLHF
TRBV7-2,TRBJ2-5,CASSPLGETQYF
TRBV4-3,TRBJ1-2,CASSQANGYTF
TRBV5-1,TRBJ2-5,CASSSPGIETQYF
TRBV9,TRBJ2-3,CASSDRGASTDTQYF
TRBV7-6,TRBJ1-1,CASSLEQAVHTEAFF
TRBV3-1/TRBV3-2,TRBJ2-7,CASGPSGGAYEQYF
TRBV4-1,TRBJ1-1,CASSQGRLLEAFF
TRBV27,TRBJ1-1,CASSPTTIKQGRDTEAFF
TRBV5-1,TRBJ2-1,CASSLRTGDNEQFF